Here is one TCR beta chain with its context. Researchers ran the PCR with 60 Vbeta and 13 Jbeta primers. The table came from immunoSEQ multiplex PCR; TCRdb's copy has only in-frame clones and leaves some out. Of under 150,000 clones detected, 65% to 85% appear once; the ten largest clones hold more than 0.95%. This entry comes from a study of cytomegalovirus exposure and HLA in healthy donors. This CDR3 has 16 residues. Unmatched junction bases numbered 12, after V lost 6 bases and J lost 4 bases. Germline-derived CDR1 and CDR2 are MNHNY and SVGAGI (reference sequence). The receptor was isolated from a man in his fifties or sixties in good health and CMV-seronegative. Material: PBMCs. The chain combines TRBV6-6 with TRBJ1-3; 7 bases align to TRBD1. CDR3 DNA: TGTGCCAGCAGCCGCACTTCGACAGGGAACGGAAACACCATATATTTT. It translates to CASSRTSTGNGNTIYF.